Listed below are T cell receptor beta chains from one sample, sequenced in a study of blood T cell repertoires in COVID-19. Produced via immunoSEQ multiplex PCR; TCRdb's table is partial and in-frame only. The sample has some 76,000 clones; 65% to 85% are singletons. Sequencing was carried out using peripheral blood. The receptors here all came from a woman in her fifties or sixties with acute or convalescent COVID-19. CDR3s include the opening cysteine and the closing phenylalanine or tryptophan. The D gene is left open where the match is weak. Rows may omit the clone size; those that give it use once, few, many or a size class.

TRBJ1-5,TRBV11-2,-,few,CASSINNQPQHF,TGTGCCAGCAGCATAAACAATCAGCCCCAGCATTTT
TRBJ2-7,TRBV9,-,-,CASSVYGTSYEQYF,TGTGCCAGCAGCGTCTATGGGACATCCTACGAGCAGTACTTC
TRBJ1-5,TRBV9,-,few,CASSVAGGRDQPQHF,TGTGCCAGCAGCGTAGCGGGGGGCAGGGATCAGCCCCAGCATTTT
TRBJ1-1,TRBV5-5,-,few,CASSSYRVGTEAFF,TGTGCCAGCAGCTCTTACAGGGTAGGCACTGAAGCTTTCTTT
TRBJ2-1,TRBV4-2,-,-,CASSQDLGQRSNEQFF,TGTGCCAGCAGCCAAGATTTGGGCCAGCGGTCGAATGAGCAGTTCTTC
TRBJ2-5,TRBV4-1,-,-,CASSQDRGTEETQYF,TGCGCCAGCAGCCAAGATCGGGGGACTGAAGAGACCCAGTACTTC
TRBJ1-4,TRBV27,TRBD1,-,CASSLQGGNEKLFF,TGTGCCAGCAGTTTACAGGGGGGTAATGAAAAACTGTTTTTT
TRBJ1-1,TRBV11-3,-,-,CASSLDLNTEAFF,TGTGCCAGCAGCTTAGACTTGAACACTGAAGCTTTCTTT
TRBJ1-1,TRBV2,-,-,CASTYTEAFF,TGTGCCAGCACCTACACTGAAGCTTTCTTT
TRBJ1-6,TRBV5-4,-,-,CASSLRPQGNSPLHF,TGTGCCAGCAGCTTGAGGCCTCAGGGGAATTCACCCCTCCACTTT
TRBJ1-1,TRBV30,TRBD1,once,CAWSHLRDRDTEAFF,TGTGCCTGGAGTCACCTTCGGGACAGGGACACTGAAGCTTTCTTT
TRBJ1-1,TRBV24-1,TRBD1,-,CATSDLTGAAFF,TGTGCCACCAGTGATCTTACAGGGGCAGCTTTCTTT
TRBJ1-5,TRBV30,-,-,CAWRDSDNQPQHF,TGTGCCTGGAGGGACAGCGATAATCAGCCCCAGCATTTT
TRBJ1-2,TRBV11-2,TRBD1,-,CASSLERGLGYGYTF,TGTGCCAGCAGCTTAGAAAGGGGGCTCGGGTATGGCTACACCTTC
TRBJ1-1,TRBV7-3,-,-,CASSLSGENTEAFF,TGTGCCAGCAGCTTAAGCGGGGAGAACACTGAAGCTTTCTTT
TRBJ1-2,TRBV5-1,TRBD1,once,CASSLAGQGEGYTF,TGCGCCAGCAGCTTGGCGGGACAGGGAGAAGGCTACACCTTC
TRBJ1-5,TRBV19,-,-,CASSIDRDRIIQPQHF,TGTGCCAGTAGTATAGATCGCGACAGGATAATCCAGCCCCAGCATTTT
TRBJ1-1,TRBV18,-,few,CASSPNRETEAFF,TGTGCCAGCTCACCTAACAGGGAAACTGAAGCTTTCTTT
TRBJ2-5,TRBV3-1/TRBV3-2,-,-,CASLDAAVQETQYF,TGTGCCAGCCTGGATGCGGCTGTCCAAGAGACCCAGTACTTC
TRBJ1-2,TRBV29-1,-,-,CSEQTGSHGYTF,TGCAGCGAGCAGACAGGCTCGCATGGCTACACCTTC
TRBJ1-6,TRBV30,TRBD1,many,CAWTPDGQGYNSPLHF,TGTGCCTGGACCCCCGATGGACAGGGGTATAATTCACCCCTCCACTTT
TRBJ2-4,TRBV18,-,-,CASSPLSTGPGNIQYF,TGTGCCAGCTCACCCCTTTCTACAGGTCCCGGAAACATTCAGTACTTC
TRBJ2-3,TRBV27,TRBD1,once,CASHNPPGGAQYF,TGTGCCAGCCACAACCCCCCAGGGGGAGCGCAGTATTTT
TRBJ1-5,TRBV2,TRBD1,-,CASSGQGAQPQHF,TGTGCCAGCAGCGGACAGGGGGCCCAGCCCCAGCATTTT